This paragraph covers one TCR beta chain sequence. The junction and the germline gene differ at one end; a read error may be behind it. Time point denoted: technical triplicate 2. CDR1 SGHDT and CDR2 YYEEEE come from the germline V gene. CDR3 length: 15 residues. Each CDR3 protein gets one entry after TCRdb re-called the 5' RACE reads with MiXCR. The sample shows about 55,000 distinct CDR3 sequences, less than 25% of them seen only once. This entry comes from a study of neurological immune-mediated disorders. The chain is built from TRBV5-6 and TRBJ1-6; a weak D match, TRBD1 (6 bases). Sequenced: PBMCs. The TCR comes from a man aged 55 to 70 with HTLV-1-associated myelopathy (HAM/TSP). CDR3 loop: CASSLVQGGNSSLHF. CDR3 nucleotide sequence: TGTGCCAGCAGCTTGGTACAGGGAGGAAATTCATCCCTCCACTTT.